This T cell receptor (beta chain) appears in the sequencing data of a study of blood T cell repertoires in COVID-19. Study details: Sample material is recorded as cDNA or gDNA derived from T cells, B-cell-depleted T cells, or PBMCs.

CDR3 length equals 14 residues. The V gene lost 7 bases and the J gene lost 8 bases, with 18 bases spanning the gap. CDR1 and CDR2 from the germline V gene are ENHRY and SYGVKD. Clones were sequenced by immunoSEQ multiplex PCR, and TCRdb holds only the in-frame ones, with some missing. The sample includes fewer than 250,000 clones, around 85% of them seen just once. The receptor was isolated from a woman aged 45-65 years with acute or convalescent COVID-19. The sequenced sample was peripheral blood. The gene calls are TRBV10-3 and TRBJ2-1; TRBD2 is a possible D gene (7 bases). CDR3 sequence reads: CAIKGGRGGDEQFF. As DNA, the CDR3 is TGTGCCATCAAAGGCGGGAGAGGGGGGGATGAGCAGTTCTTC.